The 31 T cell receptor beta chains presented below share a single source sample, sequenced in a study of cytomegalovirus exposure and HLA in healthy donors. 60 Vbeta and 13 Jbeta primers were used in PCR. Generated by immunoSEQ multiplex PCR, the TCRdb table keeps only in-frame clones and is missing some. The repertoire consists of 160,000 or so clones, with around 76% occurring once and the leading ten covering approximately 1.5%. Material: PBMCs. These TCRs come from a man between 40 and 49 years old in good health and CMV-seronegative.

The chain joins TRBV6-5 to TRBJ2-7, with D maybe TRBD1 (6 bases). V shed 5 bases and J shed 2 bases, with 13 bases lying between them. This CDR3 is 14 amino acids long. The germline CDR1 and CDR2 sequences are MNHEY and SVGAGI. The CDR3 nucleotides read TGTGCCAGCAGTGGGTGGACAGCACCCTACGAGCAGTACGTC. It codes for CASSGWTAPYEQYV.

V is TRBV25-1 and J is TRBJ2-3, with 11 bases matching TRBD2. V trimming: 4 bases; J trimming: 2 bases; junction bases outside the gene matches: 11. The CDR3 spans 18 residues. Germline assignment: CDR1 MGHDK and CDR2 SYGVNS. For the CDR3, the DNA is TGTGCCAGCAGTGGCCTGGCTAGCGGGAGGATTCCCACAGATACGCAGTATTTT. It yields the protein CASSGLASGRIPTDTQYF. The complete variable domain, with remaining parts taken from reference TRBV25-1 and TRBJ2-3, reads EADIYQTPRYLVIGTGKKITLECSQTMGHDKMYWYQQDPGMELHLIHYSYGVNSTEKGDLSSESTVSRIRTEHFPLTLESARPSHTSQYLCASSGLASGRIPTDTQYFGPGTRLTVL.

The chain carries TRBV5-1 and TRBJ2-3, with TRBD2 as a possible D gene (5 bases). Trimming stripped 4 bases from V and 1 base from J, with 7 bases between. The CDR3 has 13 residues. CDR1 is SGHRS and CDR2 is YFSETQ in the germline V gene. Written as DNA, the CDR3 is TGCGCCAGCAGCCTGGGAGGCACAGATACGCAGTATTTT. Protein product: CASSLGGTDTQYF.

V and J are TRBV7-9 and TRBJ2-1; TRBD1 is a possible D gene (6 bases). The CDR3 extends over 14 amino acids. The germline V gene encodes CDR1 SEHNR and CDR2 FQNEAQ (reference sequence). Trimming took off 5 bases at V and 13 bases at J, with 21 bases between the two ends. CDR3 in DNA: TGTGCCAGCAGCCTCGGCCAGGGGACCGACCGTCAGTTCTTC. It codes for CASSLGQGTDRQFF.

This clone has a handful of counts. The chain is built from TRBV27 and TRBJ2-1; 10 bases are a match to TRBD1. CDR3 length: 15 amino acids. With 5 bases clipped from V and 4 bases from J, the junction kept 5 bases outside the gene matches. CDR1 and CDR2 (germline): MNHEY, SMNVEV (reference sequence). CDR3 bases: TGTGCCAGCAGTCGACAGGGGGCGCCTTACAATGAGCAGTTCTTC. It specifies CASSRQGAPYNEQFF.

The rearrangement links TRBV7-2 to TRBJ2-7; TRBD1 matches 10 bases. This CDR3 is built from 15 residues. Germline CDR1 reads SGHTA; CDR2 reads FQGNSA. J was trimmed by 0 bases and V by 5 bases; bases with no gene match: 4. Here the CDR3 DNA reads TGTGCCAGCAGCCTGGGACAGGGGTCCTCCTACGAGCAGTACTTC. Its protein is CASSLGQGSSYEQYF.

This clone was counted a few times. CDR3 residues: CASSHPQGDITPDTQYF. The CDR3 region has the DNA TGCGCCAGCAGCCACCCCCAGGGGGACATAACCCCAGATACGCAGTATTTT. This chain uses TRBV4-1 with TRBJ2-3; 7 bases line up with TRBD1. Trimming at V came to 3 bases and at J to 4 bases, leaving 13 bases not matched to a gene. The CDR3 consists of 17 residues. The V gene's germline CDR1 is MGHRA and CDR2 YSYEKL.

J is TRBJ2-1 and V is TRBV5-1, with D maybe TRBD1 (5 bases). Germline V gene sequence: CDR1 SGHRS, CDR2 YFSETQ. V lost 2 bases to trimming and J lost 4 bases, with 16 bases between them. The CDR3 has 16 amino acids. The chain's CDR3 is CASSLLAGHSYNEQFF. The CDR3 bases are TGCGCCAGCAGCTTACTGGCCGGACACTCATACAATGAGCAGTTCTTC. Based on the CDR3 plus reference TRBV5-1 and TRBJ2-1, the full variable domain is KAGVTQTPRYLIKTRGQQVTLSCSPISGHRSVSWYQQTPGQGLQFLFEYFSETQRNKGNFPGRFSGRQFSNSRSEMNVSTLELGDSALYLCASSLLAGHSYNEQFFGPGTRLTVL.

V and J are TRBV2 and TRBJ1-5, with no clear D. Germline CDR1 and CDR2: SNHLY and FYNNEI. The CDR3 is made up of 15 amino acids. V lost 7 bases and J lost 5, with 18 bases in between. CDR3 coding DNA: TGTGCCAGCACCCCCGAGGCGGGTTTCGATCAGCCCCAGCATTTT. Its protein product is CASTPEAGFDQPQHF. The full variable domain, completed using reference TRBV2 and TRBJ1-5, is EPEVTQTPSHQVTQMGQEVILRCVPISNHLYFYWYRQILGQKVEFLVSFYNNEISEKSEIFDDQFSVERPDGSNFTLKIRSTKLEDSAMYFCASTPEAGFDQPQHFGDGTRLSIL.

The CDR3 nucleotides are TGTGCCAGCTCTGAGCGGGGAAGCACAGATACGCAGTATTTT. It translates to CASSERGSTDTQYF. This chain joins TRBV27 and TRBJ2-3; TRBD2 matches at 7 bases. Trimming at V came to 8 bases and at J to 0 bases, leaving 5 bases not matched to a gene. The CDR3 totals 14 residues. Germline CDR1 reads MNHEY; CDR2 reads SMNVEV (reference sequence).

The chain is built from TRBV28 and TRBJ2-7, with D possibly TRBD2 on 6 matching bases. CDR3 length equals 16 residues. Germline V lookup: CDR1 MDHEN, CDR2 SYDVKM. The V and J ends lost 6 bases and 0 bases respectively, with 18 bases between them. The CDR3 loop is CASSPTSSRSSYEQYF. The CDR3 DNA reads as TGTGCCAGCAGCCCTACTAGCTCACGATCCTCCTACGAGCAGTACTTC.

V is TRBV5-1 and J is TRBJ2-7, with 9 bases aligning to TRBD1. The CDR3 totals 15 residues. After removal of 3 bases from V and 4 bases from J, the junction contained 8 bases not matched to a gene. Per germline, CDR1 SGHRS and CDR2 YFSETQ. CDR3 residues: CASSSGQGSSYEQYF. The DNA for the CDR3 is TGCGCCAGCAGCTCAGGACAGGGGTCCTCTTACGAGCAGTACTTC.

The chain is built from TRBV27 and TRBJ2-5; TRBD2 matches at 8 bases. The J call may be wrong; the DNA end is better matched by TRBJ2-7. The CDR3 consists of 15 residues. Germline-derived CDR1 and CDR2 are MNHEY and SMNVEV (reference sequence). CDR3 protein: CASSLRGRTTYEQYF. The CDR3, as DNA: TGTGCCAGCAGTTTACGCGGGAGGACTACTTACGAGCAGTACTTC.

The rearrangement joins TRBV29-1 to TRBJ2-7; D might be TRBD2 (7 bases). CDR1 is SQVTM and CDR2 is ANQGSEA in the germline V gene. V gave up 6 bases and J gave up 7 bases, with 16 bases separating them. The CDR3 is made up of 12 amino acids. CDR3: CSVLRGAREQYF. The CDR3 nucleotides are TGCAGCGTCTTACGGGGGGCGCGGGAGCAGTACTTC.

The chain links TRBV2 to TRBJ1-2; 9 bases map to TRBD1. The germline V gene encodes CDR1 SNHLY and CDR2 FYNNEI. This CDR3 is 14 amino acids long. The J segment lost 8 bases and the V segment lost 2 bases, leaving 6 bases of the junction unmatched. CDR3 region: CASSELGQGMGYTF. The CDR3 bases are TGTGCCAGCAGTGAATTGGGACAGGGCATGGGCTACACCTTC.

The CDR3 is CASSSSGLAGGRQETQYF. The CDR3 DNA reads as TGTGCCAGCAGCTCCTCGGGACTAGCGGGAGGGAGGCAAGAGACCCAGTACTTC. The chain carries TRBV7-2 and TRBJ2-5; 16 bases agree with TRBD2. The V and J ends lost 4 bases and 2 bases, in that order; junction bases with no gene match: 7. This CDR3 has 18 amino acids. Germline CDR1 reads SGHTA; CDR2 reads FQGNSA.

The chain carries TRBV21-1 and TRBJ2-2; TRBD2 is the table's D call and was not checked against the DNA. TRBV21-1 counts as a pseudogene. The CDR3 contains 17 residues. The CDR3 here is CASSKRVGLEDTGELFF. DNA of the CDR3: TGTGCCAGCAGCAAGCGGGTAGGACTAGAGGACACCGGGGAGCTGTTTTTT.

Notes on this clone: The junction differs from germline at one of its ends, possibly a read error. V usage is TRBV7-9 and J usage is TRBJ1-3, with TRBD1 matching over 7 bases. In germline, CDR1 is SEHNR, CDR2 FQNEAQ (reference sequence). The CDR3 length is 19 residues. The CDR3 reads CSSSSYPATGPLSGNTIYF. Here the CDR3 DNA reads TGTTCCAGCAGCTCTTACCCCGCGACAGGGCCGCTCTCTGGAAACACCATATATTTT.

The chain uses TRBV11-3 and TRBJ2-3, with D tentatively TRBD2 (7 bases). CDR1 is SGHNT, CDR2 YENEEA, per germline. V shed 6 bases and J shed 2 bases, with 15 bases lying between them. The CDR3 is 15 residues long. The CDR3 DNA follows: TGTGCCAGCAGTTTGGGAGGGGGAGTCACAGATACGCAGTATTTT. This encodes CASSLGGGVTDTQYF. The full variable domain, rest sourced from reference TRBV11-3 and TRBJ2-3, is EAGVVQSPRYKIIEKKQPVAFWCNPISGHNTLYWYLQNLGQGPELLIRYENEEAVDDSQLPKDRFSAERLKGVDSTLKIQPAELGDSAVYLCASSLGGGVTDTQYFGPGTRLTVL.

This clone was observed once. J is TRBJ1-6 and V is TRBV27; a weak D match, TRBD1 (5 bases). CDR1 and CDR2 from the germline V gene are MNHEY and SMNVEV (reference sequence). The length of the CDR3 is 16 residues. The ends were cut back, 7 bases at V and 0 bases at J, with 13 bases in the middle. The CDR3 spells CASKVAGLSYNSPLHF. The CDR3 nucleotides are TGTGCCAGCAAGGTAGCAGGGCTCTCCTATAATTCACCCCTCCACTTT.

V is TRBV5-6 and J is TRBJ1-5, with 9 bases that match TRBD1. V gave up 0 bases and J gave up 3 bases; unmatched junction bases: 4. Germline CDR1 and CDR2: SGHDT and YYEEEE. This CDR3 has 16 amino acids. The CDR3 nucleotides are TGTGCCAGCAGCTTGGCCGGGACAGGGCACAATCAGCCCCAGCATTTT. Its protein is CASSLAGTGHNQPQHF.

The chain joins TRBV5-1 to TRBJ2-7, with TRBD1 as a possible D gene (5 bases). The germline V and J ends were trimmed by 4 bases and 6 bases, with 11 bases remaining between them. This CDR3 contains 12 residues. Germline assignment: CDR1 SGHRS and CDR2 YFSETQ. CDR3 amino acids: CASSPTQGEQYF. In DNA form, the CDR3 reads TGCGCCAGCAGCCCGACCCAGGGCGAGCAGTACTTC.

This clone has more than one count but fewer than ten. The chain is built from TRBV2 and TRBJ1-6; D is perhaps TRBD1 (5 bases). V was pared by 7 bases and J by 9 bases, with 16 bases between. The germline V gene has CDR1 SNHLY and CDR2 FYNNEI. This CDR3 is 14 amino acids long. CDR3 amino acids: CASTMQGLGSPLHF. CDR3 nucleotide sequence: TGTGCCAGCACAATGCAGGGCTTGGGTTCACCCCTCCACTTT. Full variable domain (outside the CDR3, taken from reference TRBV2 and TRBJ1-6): EPEVTQTPSHQVTQMGQEVILRCVPISNHLYFYWYRQILGQKVEFLVSFYNNEISEKSEIFDDQFSVERPDGSNFTLKIRSTKLEDSAMYFCASTMQGLGSPLHFGNGTRLTVT.

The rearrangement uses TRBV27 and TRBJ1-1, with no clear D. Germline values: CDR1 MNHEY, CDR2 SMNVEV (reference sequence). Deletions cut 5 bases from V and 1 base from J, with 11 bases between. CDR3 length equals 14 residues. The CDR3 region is CASSVDRGNTEAFF. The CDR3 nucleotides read TGTGCCAGCAGTGTAGACCGGGGGAACACTGAAGCTTTCTTT.

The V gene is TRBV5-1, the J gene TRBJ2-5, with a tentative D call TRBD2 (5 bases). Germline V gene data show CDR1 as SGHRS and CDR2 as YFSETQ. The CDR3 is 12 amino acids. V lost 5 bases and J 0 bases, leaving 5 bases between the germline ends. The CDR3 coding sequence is TGCGCCAGCAGGCGGGACCAAGAGACCCAGTACTTC. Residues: CASRRDQETQYF.

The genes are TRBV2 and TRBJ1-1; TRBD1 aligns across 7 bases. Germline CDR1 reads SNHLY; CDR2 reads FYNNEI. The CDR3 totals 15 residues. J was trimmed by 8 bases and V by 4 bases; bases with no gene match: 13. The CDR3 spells CASSGLYGTASEAFF. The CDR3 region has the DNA TGTGCCAGCAGTGGGCTTTACGGGACAGCCAGCGAAGCTTTCTTT.

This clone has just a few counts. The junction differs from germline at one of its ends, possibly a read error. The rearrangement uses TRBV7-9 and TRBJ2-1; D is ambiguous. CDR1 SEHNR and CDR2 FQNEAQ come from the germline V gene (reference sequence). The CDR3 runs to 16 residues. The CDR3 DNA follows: TGTTCCAGCAGCTTAATGCGGAGTAGCTCCTACAATGAGCAGTTCTTC. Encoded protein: CSSSLMRSSSYNEQFF. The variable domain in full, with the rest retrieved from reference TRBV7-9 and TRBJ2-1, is DTGVSQNPRHKITKRGQNVTFRCDPISEHNRLYWYRQTLGQGPEFLTYFQNEAQLEKSRLLSDRFSAERPKGSFSTLEIQRTEQGDSAMYLCSSSLMRSSSYNEQFFGPGTRLTVL.

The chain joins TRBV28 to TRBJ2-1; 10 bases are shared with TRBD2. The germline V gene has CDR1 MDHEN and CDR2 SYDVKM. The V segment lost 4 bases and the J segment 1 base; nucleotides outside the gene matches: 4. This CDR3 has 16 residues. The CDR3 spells CASSSFSGRSYNEQFF. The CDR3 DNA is TGTGCCAGCAGTTCCTTTAGCGGGAGGTCCTACAATGAGCAGTTCTTC.

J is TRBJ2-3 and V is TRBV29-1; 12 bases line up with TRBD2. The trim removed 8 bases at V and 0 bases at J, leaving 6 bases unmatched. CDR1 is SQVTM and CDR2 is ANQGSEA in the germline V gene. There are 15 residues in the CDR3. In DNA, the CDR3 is TGCAGCTTTTCCGGGACTAGCGGGAGCACAGATACGCAGTATTTT. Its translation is CSFSGTSGSTDTQYF.

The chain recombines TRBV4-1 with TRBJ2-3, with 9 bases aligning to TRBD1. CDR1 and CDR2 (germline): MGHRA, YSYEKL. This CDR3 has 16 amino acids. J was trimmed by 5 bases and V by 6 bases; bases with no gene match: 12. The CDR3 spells CASSRYSQGAGDTQYF. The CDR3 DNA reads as TGCGCCAGCAGTCGGTATTCACAGGGGGCAGGAGATACGCAGTATTTT.

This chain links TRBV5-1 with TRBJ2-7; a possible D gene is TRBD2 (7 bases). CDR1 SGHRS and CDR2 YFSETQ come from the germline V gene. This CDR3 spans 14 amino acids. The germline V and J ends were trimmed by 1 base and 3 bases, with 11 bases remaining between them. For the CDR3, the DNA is TGCGCCAGCAGCTTGACAGGGAGGGACTACGAGCAGTACTTC. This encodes CASSLTGRDYEQYF.